The 14 T cell receptor beta chains in this list originate from one sample, sequenced in a study of T cell responses to AZD1222 COVID-19 vaccine (dated by TCRdb to about 2021). Library generation was performed with the immunoSEQ multiplex PCR assay. Here the immuneACCESS table is served through TCRdb, limited to in-frame sequences with V and J called. Missing clones are a known gap in these copies; in checked studies unresolved V genes cover under half, and the rest lacks a known reason. The sample data list 75,000 to 100,000 clones, and approximately 87% of these were observed just once. The top ten clonotypes cover less than 3.5% of the sample. Per the publication, the time point label means: baseline before first vaccination. The starting material was peripheral blood, obtained on day 0 of AZD1222 vaccination. The source of these receptors is an adult in good health.

The chain recombines TRBV29-1 with TRBJ1-2; D not certain. V was shortened by 8 bases and J by 0 bases, with 7 bases between the two germline ends. The CDR3 length is 11 residues. The V gene's germline CDR1 is SQVTM and CDR2 ANQGSEA. Here the CDR3 DNA reads TGCAGCTCCTATTCTAACTATGGCTACACCTTC. Residues: CSSYSNYGYTF. The variable domain in full, with the rest retrieved from reference TRBV29-1 and TRBJ1-2, is SAVISQKPSRDICQRGTSLTIQCQVDSQVTMMFWYRQQPGQSLTLIATANQGSEATYESGFVIDKFPISRPNLTFSTLTVSNMSPEDSSIYLCSSYSNYGYTFGSGTRLTVV.

The chain combines TRBV27 with TRBJ1-5, with D unresolved. The germline V gene has CDR1 MNHEY and CDR2 SMNVEV (reference sequence). The CDR3 consists of 14 residues. The V and J ends lost 0 bases and 9 bases respectively, with 12 bases between them. CDR3 region: CASSLSFPGPPQHF. In DNA, the CDR3 is TGTGCCAGCAGTTTATCGTTTCCTGGGCCGCCCCAGCATTTT.

V gene TRBV9 combines with J gene TRBJ1-2; maybe TRBD1 (5 bases). The V gene lost 0 bases and the J gene lost 7 bases, with 16 bases spanning the gap. The CDR3 covers 15 residues. Germline V gives CDR1 SGDLS, CDR2 YYNGEE. The CDR3 DNA sequence: TGTGCCAGCAGCGTAGTGGTAGGGGCTTATAGTGGCTACACCTTC. Encoded protein: CASSVVVGAYSGYTF.

CDR3 amino acids: CASTGTSFNEQFF. DNA for the CDR3: TGTGCCAGCACCGGGACTAGCTTCAATGAGCAGTTCTTC. The chain links TRBV5-6 to TRBJ2-1; 9 bases agree with TRBD2. The V gene's germline CDR1 is SGHDT and CDR2 YYEEEE. The CDR3 extends over 13 amino acids. After removal of 6 bases from V and 6 bases from J, the junction contained 4 bases not matched to a gene.

This sequence joins TRBV3-1 (or the pseudogene TRBV3-2) and TRBJ1-6; 7 nucleotides line up with TRBD1. V was clipped by 0 bases and J by 5 bases; unmatched bases: 4. The length of the CDR3 is 16 residues. From germline, CDR1 is LGHDT and CDR2 YNNKEL (reference sequence). The CDR3, as DNA: TGTGCCAGCAGCCAAGACTGGGACAGAAATAATTCACCCCTCCACTTT. Translated, it gives CASSQDWDRNNSPLHF.

The chain couples TRBV7-2 to TRBJ2-7; weak D call: TRBD1 (6 bases). The CDR3 loop spans 16 amino acids. The germline V gene has CDR1 SGHTA and CDR2 FQGNSA. V lost 1 base, J lost 3 bases, and 16 bases lay in between. In DNA, the CDR3 is TGTGCCAGCAGCTTAGGAGTGGGGAGACAGGTCTACGAGCAGTACTTC. Translation: CASSLGVGRQVYEQYF.

The rearrangement uses TRBV4-1 and TRBJ1-4; the D is unclear. Germline-derived CDR1 and CDR2 are MGHRA and YSYEKL. Trimming removed 1 base from V and 11 bases from J, with 8 bases in between. The CDR3 is 12 amino acids. CDR3 loop: CASSQVHGKLFF. The CDR3, as DNA: TGCGCCAGCAGCCAAGTGCACGGGAAACTGTTTTTT.

The CDR3 bases are TGCAGTGCTGTAGACAGGCTTTCGTACTTC. This encodes CSAVDRLSYF. The V and J genes are TRBV20-1 and TRBJ2-7; tentative D call: TRBD1 (6 bases). CDR3 length equals 10 residues. V gave up 5 bases and J gave up 12 bases, with 14 bases separating them. Germline values: CDR1 DFQATT, CDR2 SNEGSKA (reference sequence).

The chain links TRBV28 to TRBJ1-5; D is undetermined. CDR1 is MDHEN, CDR2 SYDVKM, per germline. The CDR3 spans 12 residues. Trimming took 3 bases from V and 7 from J, leaving 7 bases between them. The CDR3 DNA is TGTGCCAGCAGTTTCGGCCGGCAGCCCCAGCATTTT. Encoded protein: CASSFGRQPQHF.

This chain connects TRBV19 to TRBJ1-6; D is unresolved. Germline V CDR1 and CDR2: LNHDA, SQIVND (reference sequence). The CDR3 runs 15 residues. Between the trimmed V and J ends, which lost 6 bases and 10 bases, there was a span of 19 bases. The CDR3 sequence: CASSTGNSRRSPLHF. The DNA for the CDR3 is TGTGCCAGTAGCACCGGGAACAGTCGGAGGTCACCCCTCCACTTT.

The rearrangement uses TRBV12-3 or TRBV12-4 and TRBJ2-3; the D is unclear. This CDR3 is 13 amino acids long. V lost 6 bases, J lost 6 bases, and 13 bases lay in between. CDR3 sequence (DNA): TGTGCCAGCAGCCAGGACCGAAGGGATACGCAGTATTTT. It translates to CASSQDRRDTQYF.

The chain uses TRBV9 and TRBJ2-3; 8 nucleotides agree with TRBD1. Germline CDR1 and CDR2: SGDLS and YYNGEE. This CDR3 spans 16 amino acids. V was pared by 4 bases and J by 0 bases, with 7 bases of the junction left unmatched. The CDR3, as DNA: TGTGCCAGCAGCACGCAGGGGGCGATTAGCACAGATACGCAGTATTTT. This sequence encodes CASSTQGAISTDTQYF.

This clone was seen a few times. This chain links TRBV29-1 with TRBJ2-1; the match to TRBD2 covers 10 bases. Trimming at V came to 5 bases and at J to 2 bases, leaving 3 bases not matched to a gene. The V gene's germline CDR1 is SQVTM and CDR2 ANQGSEA. The CDR3 consists of 14 residues. The CDR3 sequence: CSVSSGSTYNEQFF. The CDR3 bases are TGCAGCGTTTCTAGCGGGAGCACCTACAATGAGCAGTTCTTC.

The J gene is TRBJ2-5, the V gene TRBV29-1, with 13 bases fitting TRBD2. Trimming at V came to 6 bases and at J to 5 bases, leaving 12 bases not matched to a gene. This CDR3 spans 16 amino acids. CDR1 is SQVTM and CDR2 is ANQGSEA in the germline V gene. DNA for the CDR3: TGCAGCGTAGACTCGGGGGGACTAGCGGGATGGGAGACCCAGTACTTC. This sequence encodes CSVDSGGLAGWETQYF. Complete variable domain (other parts from reference TRBV29-1 and TRBJ2-5): SAVISQKPSRDICQRGTSLTIQCQVDSQVTMMFWYRQQPGQSLTLIATANQGSEATYESGFVIDKFPISRPNLTFSTLTVSNMSPEDSSIYLCSVDSGGLAGWETQYFGPGTRLLVL.